The T cell receptor beta chain described here comes from a study of blood T cell repertoires in COVID-19 (dated by TCRdb to 2020 to 2022). For context, the study as a whole: The collaborator samples originated in the United States, Italy and Spain and spanned the acute and convalescent phases of COVID-19. The prospective study material was composed of cDNA or gDNA derived from T cells, B-cell-depleted T cells, or PBMCs. The dataset comprised deeply sampled blood TCRbeta repertoires from subjects exposed to, actively infected with, or recovered from COVID-19. The repertoires were released in a freely available public database intended as a resource for research on the immune response to SARS-CoV-2. Samples were obtained from the ongoing ImmuneRACE study (first 160 participants) and from 1,000 to 1,500 subjects provided by 6 global collaborators. A de-identified subject ID, COVID-19 status, age in years and sex were almost always included in the sample metadata. Where available, HLA class I and class II types were obtained from metadata supplied by the sample provider rather than from assay-based typing. What the research found in general, with its limitations: How much clinical and demographic metadata was included differed by source and by participant, and the metadata was provided uncurated.

Each collaborating institution followed its own protocols to collect whole blood in K2EDTA tubes. For TCRbeta analysis, collaborator samples were shipped as frozen whole blood, as isolated PBMCs, or as DNA extracted from either sample type. TCRbeta CDR3 regions were amplified from genomic DNA using the immunoSEQ Assay, a bias-controlled multiplex PCR. For the original study's pipeline: The number of nucleated cells in each sample was estimated from the amplification of reference gene primers within the assay. To quantify the absolute abundance of each unique TCRbeta CDR3 rearrangement, sequence reads were collapsed and filtered. For each sample, productive Simpson clonality was calculated as the square root of Simpson's diversity index over productive rearrangements. As stored in TCRdb, this immuneACCESS dataset retains in-frame rearrangements with V and J assigned. A fraction of the clones does not appear; measured against another copy, unresolved V genes explain less than half of the discrepancy, and the remainder lacks a known reason. From that table come the V and J calls and clone size; the DNA was used to work out D and trimming. In all, the sample holds approximately 70,000 clones, and roughly 86% of those were seen once. The leading ten clones occupy about an eighth of the sample.

The CDR3 numbers 16 residues from cysteine through phenylalanine. Only the CDR3 portion is preserved as DNA: 48 bases, with reading frame beginning at the first base. V is pruned by 5 bases and J by 5 bases, leaving 11 bases of the junction without a gene match. CDR1 and CDR2 are drawn from the germline V gene: KGHDR, SFDVKD. Concerning this clone itself: Its binding antigen is unknown. No base qualities exist here, and no much larger clone lies one base off it.

The TCR originated in a woman aged 60-75 years with acute or convalescent COVID-19. Sample: peripheral blood. Recombination joined TRBV24-1 with TRBJ2-5, and 9 junction bases match TRBD1. The CDR3 region reads CATSAGRTGESETQYF. The nucleotides are TGTGCCACCAGTGCGGGAAGGACAGGGGAGAGCGAGACCCAGTACTTC.